The source of this T cell receptor beta chain is a study of OX40 agonist ivuxolimab in advanced cancers. Produced via immunoSEQ multiplex PCR; TCRdb's table is partial and in-frame only. This sample has 50,000 to 80,000 clones, with 75% to 95% found just once. Germline assignment: CDR1 SGHNT and CDR2 YYREEE (reference sequence). The CDR3 runs 17 residues. J gave up 7 bases and V 4 bases, and 10 bases lay outside the gene matches. This rearrangement joins TRBV5-4 to TRBJ2-2; 13 bases fit TRBD2. The sequencing here drew on CD4+ or CD8+ T cells sorted from blood, taken in a trial of the OX40 agonist ivuxolimab. The sequence derives from an adult with an advanced solid tumor such as melanoma, head and neck, liver or kidney cancer. This chain's CDR3 is CASSPGLAGALNGELFF. The CDR3 DNA reads as TGTGCCAGCAGCCCCGGACTAGCGGGAGCTCTTAACGGGGAGCTGTTTTTT.